Following are 5 T cell receptor beta chains from one sample sequenced in a study of cytomegalovirus exposure and HLA in healthy donors. The repertoire was sequenced with immunoSEQ multiplex PCR; TCRdb's copy has only in-frame clones and lacks some. This sample yields about 140,000 clones, of which 86% are seen a single time; about 2.8% belongs to the top ten. Sequencing used PBMCs. The receptors originated from a man between 18 and 29 years old in good health and CMV-seronegative.

The chain is built from TRBV29-1 and TRBJ1-2, with 8 positions matching TRBD1. Looked up from germline, CDR1 is SQVTM and CDR2 is ANQGSEA. After removal of 0 bases from V and 7 bases from J, the junction contained 10 bases not matched to a gene. CDR3 length equals 15 residues. This CDR3 is CSVEDGAGGRCGYTF. The CDR3 nucleotides are TGCAGCGTTGAAGACGGGGCAGGGGGCAGGTGTGGCTACACCTTC.

The chain combines TRBV21-1 with TRBJ1-5; the D call of TRBD1 is as the table states it, not checked on the DNA. TRBV21-1 represents a pseudogene. The CDR3 covers 14 residues. The CDR3 is CARQTGAGNQPQHF. The CDR3 DNA sequence: TGTGCCAGGCAGACAGGGGCAGGCAATCAGCCCCAGCATTTT.

This chain uses TRBV27 with TRBJ2-1; 10 nucleotides agree with TRBD1. Germline trimming cut 3 bases from V and 5 bases from J; bases unmatched to any gene: 7. Germline lookup yields CDR1 MNHEY and CDR2 SMNVEV (reference sequence). There are 16 residues in the CDR3. The CDR3: CASSFPGTGVHNEQFF. DNA of the CDR3: TGTGCCAGCAGTTTTCCCGGGACAGGGGTCCACAATGAGCAGTTCTTC.

J is TRBJ2-5 and V is TRBV7-9; D is unclear. CDR3 length: 14 amino acids. V was trimmed by 3 bases and J by 0 bases, leaving 8 bases between them. Germline values: CDR1 SEHNR, CDR2 FQNEAQ (reference sequence). CDR3 nucleotides: TGTGCCAGCAGCTTCAGGTTAGACCAAGAGACCCAGTACTTC. Protein product: CASSFRLDQETQYF.

V is TRBV28 and J is TRBJ2-6; D not certain. In germline, CDR1 is MDHEN, CDR2 SYDVKM. CDR3 size: 16 residues. V was cut by 1 base and J by 1 base, with 8 bases left in between. The CDR3 DNA reads TGTGCCAGCAGTTTATTCGAGGTTTCTGGGGCCAACGTCCTGACTTTC. It translates to CASSLFEVSGANVLTF.